This T cell receptor beta chain was found in a study of response to subunit inactivated influenza vaccine. TCRdb used MiXCR to reprocess the RT-PCR reads, holding one entry per CDR3 protein. The table has 500,000 to 600,000 distinct CDR3 sequences, around 13% seen once. Study-wide points: Authors suggested each seasonal flu vaccination may recruit only limited numbers of new T cells.

This clonotype came up many times. Antigen specificity is unknown. V lost 3 bases to trimming and J lost 4 bases, with 7 bases between them. The CDR3 contains 13 residues. The germline gives CDR1 SGHTA, CDR2 FQGNSA. Sequenced here: PBMCs from blood, sampled approximately 13 days after vaccination. The chain has TRBV7-2 and TRBJ2-1, with D tentatively TRBD1 (6 bases). This sequence was found in a middle-aged man who received an inactivated influenza vaccine. The CDR3 protein is CASSFGQYNEQFF. The CDR3 DNA reads TGTGCCAGCAGCTTCGGACAGTACAATGAGCAGTTCTTC.